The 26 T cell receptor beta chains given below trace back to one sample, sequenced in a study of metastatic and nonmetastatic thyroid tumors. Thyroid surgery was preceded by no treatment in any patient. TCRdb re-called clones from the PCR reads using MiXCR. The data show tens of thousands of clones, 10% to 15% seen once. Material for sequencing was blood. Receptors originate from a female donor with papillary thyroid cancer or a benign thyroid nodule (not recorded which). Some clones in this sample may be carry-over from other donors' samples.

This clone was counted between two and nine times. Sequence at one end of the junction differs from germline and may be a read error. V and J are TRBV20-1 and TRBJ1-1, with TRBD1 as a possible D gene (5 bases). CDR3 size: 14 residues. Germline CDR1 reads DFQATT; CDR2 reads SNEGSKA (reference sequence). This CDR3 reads CSARDGACLMEPYF. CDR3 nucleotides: TGCAGTGCTAGAGATGGGGCTTGTCTTATGGAGCCGTACTTC.

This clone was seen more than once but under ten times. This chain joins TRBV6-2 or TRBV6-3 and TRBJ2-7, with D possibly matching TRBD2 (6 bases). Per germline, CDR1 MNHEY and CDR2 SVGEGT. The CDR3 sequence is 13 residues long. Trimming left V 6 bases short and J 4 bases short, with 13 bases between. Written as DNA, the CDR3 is TGTGCCAGCAGCCGGGACTCCCCTTACGAGCAGTACTTC. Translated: CASSRDSPYEQYF.

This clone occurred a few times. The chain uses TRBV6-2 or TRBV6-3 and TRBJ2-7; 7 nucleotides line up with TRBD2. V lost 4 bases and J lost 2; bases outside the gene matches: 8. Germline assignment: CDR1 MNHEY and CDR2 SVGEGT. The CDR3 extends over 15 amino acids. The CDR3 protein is CASSSLLGGPYEQYF. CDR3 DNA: TGTGCCAGCAGTTCTTTATTGGGAGGGCCCTACGAGCAGTACTTC.

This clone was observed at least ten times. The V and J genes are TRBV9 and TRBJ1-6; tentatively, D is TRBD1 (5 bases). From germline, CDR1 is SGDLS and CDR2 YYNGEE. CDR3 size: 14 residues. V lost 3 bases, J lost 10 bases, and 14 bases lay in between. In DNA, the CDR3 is TGTGCCAGCAGCGCCACCCCGACAGACTCACCCCTCCACTTT. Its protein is CASSATPTDSPLHF.

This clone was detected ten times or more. CDR3 in amino acids: CASSRPGHSYEQYF. The CDR3 DNA sequence: TGTGCCAGCAGTCGACCGGGCCACTCCTACGAGCAGTACTTC. The rearrangement joins TRBV6-2 or TRBV6-3 to TRBJ2-7; D is unresolved. The CDR3 runs to 14 residues. Germline lookup yields CDR1 MNHEY and CDR2 SVGEGT. V dropped 5 bases and J dropped 0 bases, with 11 bases sitting between them.

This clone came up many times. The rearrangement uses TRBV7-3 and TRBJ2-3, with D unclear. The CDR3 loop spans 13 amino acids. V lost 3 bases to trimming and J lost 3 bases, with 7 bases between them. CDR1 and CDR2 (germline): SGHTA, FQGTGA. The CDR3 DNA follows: TGTGCCAGCAGCTTTCGTCCGACAGATACGCAGTATTTT. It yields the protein CASSFRPTDTQYF.

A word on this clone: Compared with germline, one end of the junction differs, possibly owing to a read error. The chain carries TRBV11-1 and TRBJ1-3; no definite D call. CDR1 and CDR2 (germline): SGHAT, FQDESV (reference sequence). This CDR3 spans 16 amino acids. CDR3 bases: TGTGCCAGCAGCCCAAATCCAGGCAACTCTCGAAACACCATATATTTT. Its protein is CASSPNPGNSRNTIYF.

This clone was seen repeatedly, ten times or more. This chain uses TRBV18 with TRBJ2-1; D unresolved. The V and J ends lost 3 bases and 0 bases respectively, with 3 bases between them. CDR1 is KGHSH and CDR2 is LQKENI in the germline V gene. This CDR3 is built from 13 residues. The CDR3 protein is CASSPSSYNEQFF. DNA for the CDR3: TGTGCCAGCTCACCGAGCTCCTACAATGAGCAGTTCTTC. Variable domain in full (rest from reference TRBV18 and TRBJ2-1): NAGVMQNPRHLVRRRGQEARLRCSPMKGHSHVYWYRQLPEEGLKFMVYLQKENIIDESGMPKERFSAEFPKEGPSILRIQQVVRGDSAAYFCASSPSSYNEQFFGPGTRLTVL.

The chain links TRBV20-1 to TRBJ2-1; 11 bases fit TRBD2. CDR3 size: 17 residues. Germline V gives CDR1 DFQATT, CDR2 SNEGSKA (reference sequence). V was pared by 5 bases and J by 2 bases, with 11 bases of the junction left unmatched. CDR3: CSARQPGLAATYNEQFF. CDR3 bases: TGCAGTGCTCGCCAACCGGGACTAGCGGCGACCTACAATGAGCAGTTCTTC.

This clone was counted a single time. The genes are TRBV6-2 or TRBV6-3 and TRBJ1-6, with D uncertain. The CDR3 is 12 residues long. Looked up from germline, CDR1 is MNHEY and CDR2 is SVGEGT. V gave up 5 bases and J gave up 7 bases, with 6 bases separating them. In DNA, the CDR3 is TGTGCCAGCAGTATTTGGAATTCACCCCTCCACTTT. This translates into CASSIWNSPLHF.

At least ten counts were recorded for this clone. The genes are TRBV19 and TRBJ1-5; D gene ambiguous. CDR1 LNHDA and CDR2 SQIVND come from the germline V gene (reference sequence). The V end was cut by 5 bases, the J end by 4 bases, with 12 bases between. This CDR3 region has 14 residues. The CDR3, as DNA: TGTGCCAGTAGTGGTTGGGCAGTTAATCAGCCCCAGCATTTT. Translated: CASSGWAVNQPQHF.

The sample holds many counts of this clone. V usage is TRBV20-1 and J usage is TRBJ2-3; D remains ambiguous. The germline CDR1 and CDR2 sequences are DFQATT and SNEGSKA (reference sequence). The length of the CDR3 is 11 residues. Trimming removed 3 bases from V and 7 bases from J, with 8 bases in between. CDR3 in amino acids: CSARTYNTQYF. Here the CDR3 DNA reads TGCAGTGCTAGGACCTATAATACGCAGTATTTT.

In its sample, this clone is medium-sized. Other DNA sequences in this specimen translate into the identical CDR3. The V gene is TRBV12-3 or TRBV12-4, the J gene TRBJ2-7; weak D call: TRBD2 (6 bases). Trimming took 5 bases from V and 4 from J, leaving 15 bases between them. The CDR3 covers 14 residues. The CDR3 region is CASSGGTAGYEQYF. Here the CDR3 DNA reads TGTGCCAGCAGTGGGGGGACGGCGGGGTACGAGCAGTACTTC.

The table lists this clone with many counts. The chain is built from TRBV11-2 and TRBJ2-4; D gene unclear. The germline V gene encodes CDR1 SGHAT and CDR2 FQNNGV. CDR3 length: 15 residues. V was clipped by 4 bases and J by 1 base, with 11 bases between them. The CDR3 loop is CASSSPFVAKNIQYF. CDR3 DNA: TGTGCCAGCAGCTCCCCTTTCGTGGCCAAAAACATTCAGTACTTC.

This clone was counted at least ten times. The CDR3 bases are TGTGCCAGCAGCGCAAAACTCGGCAAAAACATTCAGTACTTC. Translation: CASSAKLGKNIQYF. The chain links TRBV11-3 to TRBJ2-4; no firm D call. The CDR3 length is 14 residues. Germline values: CDR1 SGHNT, CDR2 YENEEA. Trimming shortened V by 5 bases and J by 3 bases, and 11 bases separated the two germline ends.

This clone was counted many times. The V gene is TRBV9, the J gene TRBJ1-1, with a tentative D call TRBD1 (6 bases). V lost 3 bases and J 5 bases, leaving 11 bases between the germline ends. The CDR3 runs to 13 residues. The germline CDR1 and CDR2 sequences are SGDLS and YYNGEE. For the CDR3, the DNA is TGTGCCAGCAGCGAGGGTCAGGGGACTGAAGCTTTCTTT. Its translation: CASSEGQGTEAFF.

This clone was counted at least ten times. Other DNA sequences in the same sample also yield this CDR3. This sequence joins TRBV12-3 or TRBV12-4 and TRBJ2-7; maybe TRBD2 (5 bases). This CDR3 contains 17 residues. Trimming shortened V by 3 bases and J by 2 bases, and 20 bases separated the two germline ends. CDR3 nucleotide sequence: TGTGCCAGCAGTTTTCGTCCTAGTGGGAGTAGCGCCTACGAGCAGTACTTC. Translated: CASSFRPSGSSAYEQYF.

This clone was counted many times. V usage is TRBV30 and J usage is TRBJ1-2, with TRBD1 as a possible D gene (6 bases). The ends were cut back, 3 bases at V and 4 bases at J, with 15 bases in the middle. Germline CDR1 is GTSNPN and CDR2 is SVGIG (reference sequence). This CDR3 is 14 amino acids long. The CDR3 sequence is CAWRMTDRPYGYTF. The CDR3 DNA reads TGTGCCTGGAGGATGACGGACAGACCCTATGGCTACACCTTC.

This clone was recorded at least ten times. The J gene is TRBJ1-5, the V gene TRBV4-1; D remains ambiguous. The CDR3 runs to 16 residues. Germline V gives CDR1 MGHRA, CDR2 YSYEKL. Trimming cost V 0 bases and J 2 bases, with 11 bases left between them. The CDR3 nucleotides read TGCGCCAGCAGCCAAGATGGCGGGATAGGCAATCAGCCCCAGCATTTT. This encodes CASSQDGGIGNQPQHF.

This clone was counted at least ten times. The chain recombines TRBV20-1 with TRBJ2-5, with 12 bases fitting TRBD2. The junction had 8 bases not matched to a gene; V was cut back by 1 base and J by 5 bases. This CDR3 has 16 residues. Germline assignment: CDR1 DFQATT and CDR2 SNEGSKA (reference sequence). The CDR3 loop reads CSARGGTSGFGETQYF. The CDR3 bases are TGCAGTGCTAGAGGAGGGACTAGCGGGTTTGGGGAGACCCAGTACTTC.

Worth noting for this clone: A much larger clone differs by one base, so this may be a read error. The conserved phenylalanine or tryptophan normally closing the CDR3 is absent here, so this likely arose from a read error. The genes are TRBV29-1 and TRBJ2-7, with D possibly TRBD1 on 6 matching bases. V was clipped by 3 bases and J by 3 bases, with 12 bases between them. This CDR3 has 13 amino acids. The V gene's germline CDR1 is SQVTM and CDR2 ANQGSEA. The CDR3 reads CSVEVQGIYEQYL. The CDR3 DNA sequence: TGCAGCGTTGAGGTGCAGGGGATCTACGAGCAGTACCTC.

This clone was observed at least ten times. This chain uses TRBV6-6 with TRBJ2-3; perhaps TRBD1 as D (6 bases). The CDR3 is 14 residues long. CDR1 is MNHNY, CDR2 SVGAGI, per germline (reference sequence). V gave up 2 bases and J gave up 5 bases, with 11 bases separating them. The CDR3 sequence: CASSYRGMGDTQYF. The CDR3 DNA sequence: TGTGCCAGCAGTTACAGGGGGATGGGAGATACGCAGTATTTT.

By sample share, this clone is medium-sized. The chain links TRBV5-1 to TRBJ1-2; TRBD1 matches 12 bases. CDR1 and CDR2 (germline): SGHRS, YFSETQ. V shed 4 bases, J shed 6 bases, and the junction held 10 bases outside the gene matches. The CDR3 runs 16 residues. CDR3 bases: TGCGCCAGCAGCCCGTCCGGGACAGGGGGCGCCGATGGCTACACCTTC. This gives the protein CASSPSGTGGADGYTF. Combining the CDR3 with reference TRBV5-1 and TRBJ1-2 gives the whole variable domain KAGVTQTPRYLIKTRGQQVTLSCSPISGHRSVSWYQQTPGQGLQFLFEYFSETQRNKGNFPGRFSGRQFSNSRSEMNVSTLELGDSALYLCASSPSGTGGADGYTFGSGTRLTVV.

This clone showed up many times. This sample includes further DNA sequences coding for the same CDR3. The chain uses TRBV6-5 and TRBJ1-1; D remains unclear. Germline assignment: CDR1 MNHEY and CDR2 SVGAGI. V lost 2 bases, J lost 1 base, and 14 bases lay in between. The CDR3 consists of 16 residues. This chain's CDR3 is CASSYQSRGPNTEAFF. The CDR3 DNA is TGTGCCAGCAGTTACCAGTCGCGAGGCCCGAACACTGAAGCTTTCTTT.

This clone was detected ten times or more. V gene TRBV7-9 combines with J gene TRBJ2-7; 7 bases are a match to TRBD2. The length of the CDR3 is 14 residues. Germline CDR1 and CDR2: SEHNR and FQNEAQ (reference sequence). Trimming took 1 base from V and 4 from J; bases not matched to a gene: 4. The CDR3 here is CASSLEERGYEQYF. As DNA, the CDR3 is TGTGCCAGCAGCTTAGAAGAGCGGGGATACGAGCAGTACTTC.

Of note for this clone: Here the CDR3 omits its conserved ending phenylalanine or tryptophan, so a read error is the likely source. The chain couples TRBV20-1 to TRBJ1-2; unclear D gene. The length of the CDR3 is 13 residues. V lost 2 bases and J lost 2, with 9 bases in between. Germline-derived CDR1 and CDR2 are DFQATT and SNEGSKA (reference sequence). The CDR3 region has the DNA TGCAGTGCTAGAACACGGCTAAACTATGGCTACACCTCC. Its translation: CSARTRLNYGYTS.